Following are 4 T cell receptor delta chains from one sample sequenced in a study of Vδ1+ human thymocytes. Study-wide results and caveats: Thymic TRG and TRD repertoires appeared highly polyclonal.

These TCRs are of unknown antigen specificity. RNA was extracted from the cells and then reverse transcribed. Multiplex PCR used pooled V-gene forward primers and a constant-region reverse primer to amplify CDR3s. TCRdb reapplied CATT to the multiplex PCR reads. The repertoire holds more than 50,000 delta-chain clones, with about 16% as singletons. Sample: Vdelta1+ gamma-delta thymocytes from the thymus. Subset: FACS-sorted CD3+ TCRalphabeta- TCRVdelta1+ TCRVdelta2- thymocytes. The receptors originated from a boy in the first two years of life who had congenital heart surgery.

J is TRDJ1 and V is TRDV1, with TRDD3 matching 8 bases. The germline CDR1 and CDR2 sequences are TSWWSYY and QGS. The CDR3 has 20 amino acids. J gave up 0 bases and V 0 bases, and 15 bases lay outside the gene matches. CDR3 residues: CALGELDIQGYATYTDKLIF. The CDR3 DNA sequence: TGTGCTCTTGGGGAACTGGATATACAGGGATACGCGACGTACACCGATAAACTCATCTTT.

This clone was observed a few times. V is TRDV1 and J is TRDJ1; D may be TRDD3 (6 bases). Between the trimmed V and J ends, which lost 1 base and 2 bases, there was a span of 17 bases. This CDR3 comprises 17 residues. Per germline, CDR1 TSWWSYY and CDR2 QGS. The CDR3 sequence: CALGERLLGTITDKLIF. In nucleotides, the CDR3 is TGTGCTCTTGGGGAACGTCTTCTGGGGACAATAACCGATAAACTCATCTTT.

In its sample, this clone was seen a few times. The genes are TRDV1 and TRDJ1, with TRDD3 identical over 9 bases. Losses at the gene ends were 1 base for V and 0 bases for J; bases not matched to a gene: 30. Germline V gene lookup returns CDR1 TSWWSYY and CDR2 QGS. CDR3 length: 25 amino acids. This CDR3 reads CALGEPRSYGLGDRSSTLYTDKLIF. The CDR3 region has the DNA TGTGCTCTTGGGGAACCACGGTCCTACGGACTGGGGGACCGATCATCGACTCTATACACCGATAAACTCATCTTT.

This clone was counted a few times. The junction departs from germline at one end; a sequencing error may be responsible. The chain has TRDV1 and TRDJ1; 8 bases align to TRDD3. Germline CDR1 TSWWSYY, CDR2 QGS. This CDR3 is built from 16 residues. As DNA, the CDR3 is TGTGCTCCTGGGGAAGTCCGACTGGGGGACACCGATAAACTCATCTTT. It yields the protein CAPGEVRLGDTDKLIF.